The clone carrying this T cell receptor (beta chain) was recorded many times. Germline assignment: CDR1 MNHNS and CDR2 SASEGT. The CDR3 totals 14 residues. The J segment lost 4 bases and the V segment lost 6 bases, leaving 8 bases of the junction unmatched. The source of the sample is a study of identical twins. TCRdb fed the 5' RACE reads into MiXCR, producing one record per CDR3 protein. The sample has roughly 260,000 distinct CDR3 sequences; approximately 6.8% are singletons. The sample was also linked to a second study, of yellow fever vaccine responses in identical twins.

This chain joins TRBV6-1 and TRBJ2-7; TRBD2 matches 8 bases. The sequenced material came from CD8+ T cells sorted from blood. This TCR derives from a woman aged 18 to 35 in good health. The CDR3 region has the DNA TGTGCCAGCAGCCTCGGGAGGGGGGGGTACGAGCAGTACTTC. Protein: CASSLGRGGYEQYF.